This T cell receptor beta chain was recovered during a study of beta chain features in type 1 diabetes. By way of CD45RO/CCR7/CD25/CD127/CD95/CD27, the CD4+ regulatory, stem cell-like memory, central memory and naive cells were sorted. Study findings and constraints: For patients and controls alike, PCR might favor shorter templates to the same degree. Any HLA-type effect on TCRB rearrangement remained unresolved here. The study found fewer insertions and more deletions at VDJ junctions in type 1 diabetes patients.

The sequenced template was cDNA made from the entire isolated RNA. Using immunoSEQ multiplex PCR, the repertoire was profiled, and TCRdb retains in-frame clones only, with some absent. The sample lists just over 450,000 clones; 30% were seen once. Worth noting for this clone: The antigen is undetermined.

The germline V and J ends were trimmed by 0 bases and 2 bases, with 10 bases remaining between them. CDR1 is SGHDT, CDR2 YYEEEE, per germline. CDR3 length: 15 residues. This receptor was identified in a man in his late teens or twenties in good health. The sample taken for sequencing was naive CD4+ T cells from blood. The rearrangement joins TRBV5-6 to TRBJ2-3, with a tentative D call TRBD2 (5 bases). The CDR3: CASSLERTYTDTQYF. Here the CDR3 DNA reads TGTGCCAGCAGCTTGGAGCGGACCTACACAGATACGCAGTATTTT.